This T cell receptor (beta chain) was documented in a study of beta chain features in type 1 diabetes. Study results and limitations: TCRB CDR3 length was moderately but significantly reduced in all four CD4+ subsets of Type 1 diabetes patients. Insertion counts at VDJ junctions were lower in type 1 diabetes patients, who also showed more deletions there. Short templates might get an advantage during PCR, and this would be equal in patients and controls. Cells carrying high TCR expression could end up over-represented when cDNA is sequenced.

This CDR3 is built from 15 residues. Trimming cost V 9 bases and J 5 bases; bases outside gene matches: 15. Germline CDR1 is LNHDA and CDR2 is SQIVND (reference sequence). Expressed TCRB transcripts were sequenced after all isolated RNA was converted to cDNA. The data were produced by immunoSEQ multiplex PCR, yet TCRdb's version contains in-frame clones alone and is incomplete. The repertoire holds 65,000 to 85,000 clones, with 49% as singletons. This clone was observed a handful of times. Its antigen is as yet unknown. Sequencing was performed on central memory CD4+ T cells from blood. The receptor's source is a man younger than 40 with type 1 diabetes. This sequence joins TRBV19 and TRBJ2-7; 8 positions agree with TRBD2. The CDR3 DNA follows: TGTGCCAGGAGCACTACCGGGACTAGGTTAAACGAGCAGTACTTC. This translates into CARSTTGTRLNEQYF.